This T cell receptor (beta chain) was identified in a study of T cell responses to AZD1222 COVID-19 vaccine. Findings and caveats of the study: Rises in breadth and depth of Spike-specific TCRs came after two AZD1222 doses. Only after the peak T cell response were repertoires sampled. Baseline testing showed seropositivity in only a handful of AZD1222 recipients.

The CDR3 has 15 amino acids. Trimming left V 7 bases short and J 6 bases short, with 22 bases between. Germline lookup yields CDR1 LNHNV and CDR2 YYDKDF (reference sequence). This clone has ten or more counts. As yet, its antigen is unknown. TCRdb's table, derived via immunoSEQ multiplex PCR, lists solely in-frame clones and lacks some. The sample yields over 150,000 clones, approximately 90% seen once. The source material was peripheral blood, sampled 28 days after the second AZD1222 dose. The receptor's source is an adult who received the AZD1222 COVID-19 vaccine. The rearrangement links TRBV15 to TRBJ2-7; D not certain. The chain's CDR3 is CATKSAGRTSGEQYF. In DNA, the CDR3 is TGTGCCACCAAAAGCGCCGGACGGACCTCCGGCGAGCAGTACTTC.